The clone carrying this TCR gamma chain occurred a few times. Vgamma9/Vdelta2+ and Vdelta2-negative gammadelta T cells were flow-sorted from PBMC for bulk sequencing. The data were obtained in a study of γδ T cells in repeated Plasmodium falciparum infection. Study background: Age- and gender-matched Australian children served as comparison for malaria-exposed Malian children. Each infection was followed by sampling at 21 days, plus baseline and some pre-infection draws.

Both TRG and TRD chains were sequenced from each sorted sample. TCRdb reanalysed the multiplex PCR reads via CATT. This table has some 30,000 gamma-chain clones, more than 1.4% appearing once. Germline CDR1 VENAVY, CDR2 YDSYNSRV. Losses at the gene ends were 3 bases for V and 12 bases for J; bases not matched to a gene: 17. This CDR3 spans 14 amino acids. The sequence derives from a pool of human donors (malaria-infected and uninfected, not separated). What was sequenced was gamma-delta T cells from blood. The chain uses TRGV8 and TRGJ1 or TRGJ2. No J gene is reported in TCRdb; it was inferred here by comparing the DNA with germline. CDR3 amino acids: CATWDPRLCGRKLF. The CDR3 DNA is TGTGCCACCTGGGATCCAAGATTATGCGGTAGGAAACTCTTT.